This TCR beta chain was profiled in a study of T cell responses to AZD1222 COVID-19 vaccine. TCRdb's table, derived via immunoSEQ multiplex PCR, lists solely in-frame clones and lacks some. The sample lists around 80,000 clones, under 90% occurring once. The origin of this receptor is an adult who received the AZD1222 COVID-19 vaccine. The sample here was peripheral blood, taken 28 days after the second AZD1222 dose.

The CDR3 reads CASRPPGDEQYF. The CDR3 DNA follows: TGTGCCAGCAGGCCCCCCGGGGACGAGCAGTACTTC. The chain carries TRBV12-3 or TRBV12-4 and TRBJ2-7; maybe TRBD2 (5 bases). Trimming pared 6 bases from V and 5 bases from J, leaving 11 bases between. CDR3 length equals 12 residues.